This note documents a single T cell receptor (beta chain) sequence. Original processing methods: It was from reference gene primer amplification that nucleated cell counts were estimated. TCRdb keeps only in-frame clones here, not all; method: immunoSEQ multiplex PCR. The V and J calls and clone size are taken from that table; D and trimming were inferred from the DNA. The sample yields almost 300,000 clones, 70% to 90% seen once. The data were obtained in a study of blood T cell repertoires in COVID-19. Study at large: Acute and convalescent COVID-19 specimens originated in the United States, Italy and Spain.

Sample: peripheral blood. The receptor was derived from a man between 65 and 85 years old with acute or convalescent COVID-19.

The CDR3 loop is CASRLGQGGEKLFF. The CDR3 coding sequence is TGTGCCAGCAGACTTGGACAGGGGGGTGAAAAACTGTTTTTT. This chain uses TRBV27 with TRBJ1-4, with 10 positions matching TRBD1. This CDR3 is 14 amino acids long. V trimming: 6 bases; J trimming: 7 bases; junction bases outside the gene matches: 5. Germline V gives CDR1 MNHEY, CDR2 SMNVEV (reference sequence).